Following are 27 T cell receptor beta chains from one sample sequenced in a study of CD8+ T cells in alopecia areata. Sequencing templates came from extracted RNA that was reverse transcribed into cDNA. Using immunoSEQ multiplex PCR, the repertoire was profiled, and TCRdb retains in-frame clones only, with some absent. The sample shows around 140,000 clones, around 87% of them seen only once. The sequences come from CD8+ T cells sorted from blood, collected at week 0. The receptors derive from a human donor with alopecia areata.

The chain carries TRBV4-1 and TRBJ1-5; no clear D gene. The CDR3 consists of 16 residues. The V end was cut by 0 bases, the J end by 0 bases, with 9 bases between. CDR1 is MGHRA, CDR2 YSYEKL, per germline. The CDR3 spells CASSQDEAGSNQPQHF. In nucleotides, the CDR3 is TGCGCCAGCAGCCAAGATGAGGCGGGTAGCAATCAGCCCCAGCATTTT.

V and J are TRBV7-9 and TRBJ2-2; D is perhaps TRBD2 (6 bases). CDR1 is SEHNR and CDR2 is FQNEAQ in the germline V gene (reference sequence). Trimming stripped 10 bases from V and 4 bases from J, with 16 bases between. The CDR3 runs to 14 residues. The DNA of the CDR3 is TGTGCCAACCAAAGACTAGAGGGCACCGGGGAGCTGTTTTTT. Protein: CANQRLEGTGELFF.

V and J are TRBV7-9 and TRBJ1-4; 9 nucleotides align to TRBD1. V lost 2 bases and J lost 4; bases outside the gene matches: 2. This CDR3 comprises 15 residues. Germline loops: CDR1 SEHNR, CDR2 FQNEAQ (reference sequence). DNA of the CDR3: TGTGCCAGCAGCTTACCGGGACAGGGTAATGAAAAACTGTTTTTT. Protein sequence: CASSLPGQGNEKLFF.

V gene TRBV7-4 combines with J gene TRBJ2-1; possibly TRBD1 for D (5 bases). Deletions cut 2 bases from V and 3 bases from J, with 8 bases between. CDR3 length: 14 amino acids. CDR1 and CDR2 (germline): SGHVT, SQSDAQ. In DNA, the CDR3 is TGTGCCAGCAGCTTACGGACAATCTACAATGAGCAGTTCTTC. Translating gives CASSLRTIYNEQFF.

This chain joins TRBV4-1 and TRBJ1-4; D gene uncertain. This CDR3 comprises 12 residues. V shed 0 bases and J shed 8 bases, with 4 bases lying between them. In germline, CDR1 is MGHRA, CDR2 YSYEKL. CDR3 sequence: CASSQDDEKLFF. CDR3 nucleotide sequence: TGCGCCAGCAGCCAAGATGACGAAAAACTGTTTTTT.

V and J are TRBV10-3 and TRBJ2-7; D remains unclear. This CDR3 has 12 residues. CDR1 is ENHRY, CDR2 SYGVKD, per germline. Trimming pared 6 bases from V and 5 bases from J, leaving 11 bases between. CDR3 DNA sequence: TGTGCCATCAGAGAAGGTTCGGACGAGCAGTACTTC. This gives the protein CAIREGSDEQYF.

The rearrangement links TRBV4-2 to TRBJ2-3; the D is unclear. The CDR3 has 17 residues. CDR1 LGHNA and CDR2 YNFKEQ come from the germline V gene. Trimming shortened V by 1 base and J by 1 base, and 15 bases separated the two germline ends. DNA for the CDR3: TGTGCCAGCAGCCAAGTCTTATTGACGGCCGGCACAGATACGCAGTATTTT. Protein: CASSQVLLTAGTDTQYF.

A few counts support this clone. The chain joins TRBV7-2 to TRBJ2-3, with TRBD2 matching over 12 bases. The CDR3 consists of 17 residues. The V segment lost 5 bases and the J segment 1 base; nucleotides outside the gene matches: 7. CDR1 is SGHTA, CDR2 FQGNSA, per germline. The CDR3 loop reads CASSAWASGGGTDTQYF. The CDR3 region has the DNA TGTGCCAGCAGCGCGTGGGCTAGCGGGGGGGGCACAGATACGCAGTATTTT.

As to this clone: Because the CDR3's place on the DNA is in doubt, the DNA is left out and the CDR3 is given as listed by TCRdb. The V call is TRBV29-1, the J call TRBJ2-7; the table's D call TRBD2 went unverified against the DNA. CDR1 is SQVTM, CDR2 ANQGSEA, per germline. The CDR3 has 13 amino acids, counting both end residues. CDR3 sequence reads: CSEDYLCGYEQYF.

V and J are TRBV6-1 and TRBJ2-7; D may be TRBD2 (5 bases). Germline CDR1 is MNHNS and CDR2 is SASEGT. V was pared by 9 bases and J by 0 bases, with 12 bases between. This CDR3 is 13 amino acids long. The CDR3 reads CASSPGSSYEQYF. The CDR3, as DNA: TGTGCCAGTAGCCCGGGAAGCTCCTACGAGCAGTACTTC.

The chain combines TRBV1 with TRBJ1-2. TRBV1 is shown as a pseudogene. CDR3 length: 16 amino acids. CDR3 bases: TGCACCAGCAGCCAAGATCTAAACAGGAGGGACTATGGCTACACCTTC. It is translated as CTSSQDLNRRDYGYTF.

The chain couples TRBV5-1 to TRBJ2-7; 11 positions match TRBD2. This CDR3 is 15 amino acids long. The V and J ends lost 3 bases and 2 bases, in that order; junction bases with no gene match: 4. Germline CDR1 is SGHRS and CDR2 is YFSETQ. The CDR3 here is CASSWGTSGAYEQYF. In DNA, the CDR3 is TGCGCCAGCAGCTGGGGGACTAGCGGAGCCTACGAGCAGTACTTC.

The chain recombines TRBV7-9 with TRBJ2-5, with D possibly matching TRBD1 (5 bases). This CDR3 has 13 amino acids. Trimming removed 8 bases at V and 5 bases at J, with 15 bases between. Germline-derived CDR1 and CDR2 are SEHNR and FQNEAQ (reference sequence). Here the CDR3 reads CASDSGLGETQYF. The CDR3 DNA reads TGTGCCAGCGACTCAGGGCTCGGGGAGACCCAGTACTTC.

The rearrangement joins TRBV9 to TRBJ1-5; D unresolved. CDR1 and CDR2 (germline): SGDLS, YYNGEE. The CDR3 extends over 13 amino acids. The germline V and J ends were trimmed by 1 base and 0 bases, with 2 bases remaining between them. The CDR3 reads CASSVNSNQPQHF. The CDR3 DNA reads TGTGCCAGCAGCGTAAATAGCAATCAGCCCCAGCATTTT.

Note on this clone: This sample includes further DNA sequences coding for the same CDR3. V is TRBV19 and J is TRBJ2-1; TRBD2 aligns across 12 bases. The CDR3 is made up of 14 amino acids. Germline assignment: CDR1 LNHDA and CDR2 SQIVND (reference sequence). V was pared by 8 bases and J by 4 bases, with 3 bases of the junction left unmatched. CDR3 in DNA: TGTGCCAGTTCTAGCGGGGGGGATTACAATGAGCAGTTCTTC. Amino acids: CASSSGGDYNEQFF.

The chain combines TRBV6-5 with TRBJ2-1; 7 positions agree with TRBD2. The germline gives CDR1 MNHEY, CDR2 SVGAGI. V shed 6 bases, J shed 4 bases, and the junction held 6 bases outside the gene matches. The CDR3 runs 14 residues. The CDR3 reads CASSWTRTYNEQFF. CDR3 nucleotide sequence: TGTGCCAGCAGCTGGACTAGAACTTACAATGAGCAGTTCTTC.

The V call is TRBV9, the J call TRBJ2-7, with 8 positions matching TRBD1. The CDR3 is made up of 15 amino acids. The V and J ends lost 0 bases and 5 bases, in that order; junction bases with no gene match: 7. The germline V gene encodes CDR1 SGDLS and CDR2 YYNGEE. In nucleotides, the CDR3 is TGTGCCAGCAGCGTAGAAGGACAGGGTAACGACGAGCAGTACTTC. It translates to CASSVEGQGNDEQYF.

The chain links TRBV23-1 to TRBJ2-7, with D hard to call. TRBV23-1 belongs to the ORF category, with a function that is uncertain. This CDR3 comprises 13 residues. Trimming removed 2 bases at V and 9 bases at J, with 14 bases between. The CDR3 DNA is TGCGCCAGCAGTCAAGGGCCCGCGGAACGGCAGTACTTC. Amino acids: CASSQGPAERQYF.

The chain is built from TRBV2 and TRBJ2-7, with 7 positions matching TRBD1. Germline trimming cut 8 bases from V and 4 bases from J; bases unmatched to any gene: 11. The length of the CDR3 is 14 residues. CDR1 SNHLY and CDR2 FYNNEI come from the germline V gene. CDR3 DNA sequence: TGTGCCAGCGCTACCAGACAGGGTTGGTACGAGCAGTACTTC. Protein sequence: CASATRQGWYEQYF.

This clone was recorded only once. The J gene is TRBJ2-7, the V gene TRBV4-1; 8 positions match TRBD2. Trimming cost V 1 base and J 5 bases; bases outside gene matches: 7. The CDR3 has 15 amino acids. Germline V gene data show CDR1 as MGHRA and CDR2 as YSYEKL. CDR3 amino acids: CASSQAAGAPHEQYF. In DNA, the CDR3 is TGCGCCAGCAGCCAAGCAGCGGGAGCCCCCCACGAGCAGTACTTC.

DNA for the CDR3: TGTGCCAGCAAGACAGAATCGTATGGCTACACCTTC. It is translated as CASKTESYGYTF. The V call is TRBV27, the J call TRBJ1-2, with D possibly TRBD1 on 5 matching bases. This CDR3 region has 12 residues. Germline lookup yields CDR1 MNHEY and CDR2 SMNVEV (reference sequence). V lost 7 bases and J lost 5, with 11 bases in between.

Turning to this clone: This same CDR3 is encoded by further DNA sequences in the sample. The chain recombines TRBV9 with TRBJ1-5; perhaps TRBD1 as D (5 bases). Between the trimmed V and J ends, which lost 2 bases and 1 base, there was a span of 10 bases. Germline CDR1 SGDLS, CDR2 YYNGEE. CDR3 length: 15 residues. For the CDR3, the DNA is TGTGCCAGCAGCGTGGGGGGTAGCAGCAATCAGCCCCAGCATTTT. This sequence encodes CASSVGGSSNQPQHF.

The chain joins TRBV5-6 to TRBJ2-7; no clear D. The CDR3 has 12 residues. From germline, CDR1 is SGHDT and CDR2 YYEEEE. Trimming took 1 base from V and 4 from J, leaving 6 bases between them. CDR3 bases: TGTGCCAGCAGCTTGCAGAATTACGAGCAGTACTTC. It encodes CASSLQNYEQYF.

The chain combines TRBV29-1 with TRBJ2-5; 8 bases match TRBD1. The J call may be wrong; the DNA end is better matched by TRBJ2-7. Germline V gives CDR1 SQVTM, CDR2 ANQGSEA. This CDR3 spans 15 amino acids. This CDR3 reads CSILIPRQGWLEQYF. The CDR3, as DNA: TGCAGCATCCTTATTCCGAGACAGGGGTGGCTCGAGCAGTACTTC.

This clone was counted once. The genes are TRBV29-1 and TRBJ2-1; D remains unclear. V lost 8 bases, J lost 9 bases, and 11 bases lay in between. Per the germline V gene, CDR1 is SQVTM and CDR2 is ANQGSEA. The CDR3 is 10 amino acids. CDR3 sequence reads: CSSQDFEQFF. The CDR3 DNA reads TGCAGCTCCCAGGATTTTGAGCAGTTCTTC.

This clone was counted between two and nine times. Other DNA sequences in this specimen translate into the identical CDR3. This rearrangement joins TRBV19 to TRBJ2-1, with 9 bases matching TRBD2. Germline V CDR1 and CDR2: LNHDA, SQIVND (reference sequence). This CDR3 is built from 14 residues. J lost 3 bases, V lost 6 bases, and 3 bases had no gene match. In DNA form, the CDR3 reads TGTGCCAGTAGCGGCGGGGGGGACTACAATGAGCAGTTCTTC. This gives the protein CASSGGGDYNEQFF. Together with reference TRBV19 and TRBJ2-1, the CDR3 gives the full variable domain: DGGITQSPKYLFRKEGQNVTLSCEQNLNHDAMYWYRQDPGQGLRLIYYSQIVNDFQKGDIAEGYSVSREKKESFPLTVTSAQKNPTAFYLCASSGGGDYNEQFFGPGTRLTVL.

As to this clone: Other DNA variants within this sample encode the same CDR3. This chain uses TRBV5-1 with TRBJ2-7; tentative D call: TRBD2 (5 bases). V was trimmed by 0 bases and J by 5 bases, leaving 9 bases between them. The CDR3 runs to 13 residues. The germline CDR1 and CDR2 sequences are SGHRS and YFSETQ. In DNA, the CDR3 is TGCGCCAGCAGCTTGGTAGCCGGGAACGAGCAGTACTTC. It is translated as CASSLVAGNEQYF.